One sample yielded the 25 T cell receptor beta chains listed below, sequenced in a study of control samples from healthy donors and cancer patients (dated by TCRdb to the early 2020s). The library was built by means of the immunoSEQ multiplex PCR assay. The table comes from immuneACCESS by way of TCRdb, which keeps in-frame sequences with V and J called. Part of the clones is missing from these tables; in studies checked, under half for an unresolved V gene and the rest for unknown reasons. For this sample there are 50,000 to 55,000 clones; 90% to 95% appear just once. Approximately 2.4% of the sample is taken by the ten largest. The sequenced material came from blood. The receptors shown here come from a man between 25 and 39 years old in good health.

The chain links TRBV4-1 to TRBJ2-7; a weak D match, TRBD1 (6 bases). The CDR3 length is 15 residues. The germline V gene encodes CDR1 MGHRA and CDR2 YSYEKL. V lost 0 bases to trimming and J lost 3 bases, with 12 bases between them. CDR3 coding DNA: TGCGCCAGCAGCCAAGATAACAGGGAGAGCTACGAGCAGTACTTC. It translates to CASSQDNRESYEQYF.

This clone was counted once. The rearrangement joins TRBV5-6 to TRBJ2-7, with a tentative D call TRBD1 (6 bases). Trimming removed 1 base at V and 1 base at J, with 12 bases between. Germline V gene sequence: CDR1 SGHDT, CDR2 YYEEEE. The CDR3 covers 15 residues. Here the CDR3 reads CASSLFGRGSYEQYF. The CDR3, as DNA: TGTGCCAGCAGCTTGTTTGGCAGGGGTTCCTACGAGCAGTACTTC.

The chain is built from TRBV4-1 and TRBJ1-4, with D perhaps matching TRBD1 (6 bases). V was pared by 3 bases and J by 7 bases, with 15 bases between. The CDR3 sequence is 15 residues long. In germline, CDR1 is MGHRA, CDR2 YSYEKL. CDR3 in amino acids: CASSQFTGLGEKLFF. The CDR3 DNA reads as TGCGCCAGCAGCCAGTTTACAGGGTTGGGTGAAAAACTGTTTTTT.

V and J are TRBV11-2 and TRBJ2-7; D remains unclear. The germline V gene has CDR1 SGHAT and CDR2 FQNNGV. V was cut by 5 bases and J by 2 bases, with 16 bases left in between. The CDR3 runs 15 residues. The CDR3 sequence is CASSPLRSATYEQYF. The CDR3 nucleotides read TGTGCCAGCAGCCCACTAAGGTCGGCCACCTACGAGCAGTACTTC.

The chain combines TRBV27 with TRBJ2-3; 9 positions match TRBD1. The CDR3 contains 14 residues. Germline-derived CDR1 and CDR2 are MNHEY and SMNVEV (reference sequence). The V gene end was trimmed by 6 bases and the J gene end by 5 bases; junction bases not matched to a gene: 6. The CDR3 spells CASRTGGSVDTQYF. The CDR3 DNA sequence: TGTGCCAGCAGGACAGGGGGGAGCGTAGATACGCAGTATTTT.

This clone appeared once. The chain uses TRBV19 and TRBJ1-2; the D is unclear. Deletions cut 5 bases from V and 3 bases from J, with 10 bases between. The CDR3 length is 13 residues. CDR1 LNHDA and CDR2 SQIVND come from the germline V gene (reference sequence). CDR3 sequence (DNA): TGTGCCAGTAGTTCCGACCTCCACTATGGCTACACCTTC. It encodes CASSSDLHYGYTF.

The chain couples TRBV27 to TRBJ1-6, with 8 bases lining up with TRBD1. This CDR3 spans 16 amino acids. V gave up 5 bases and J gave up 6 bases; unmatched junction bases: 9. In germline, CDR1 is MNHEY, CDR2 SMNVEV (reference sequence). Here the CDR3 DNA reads TGTGCCAGCAGTCTCTGGACAGGGCGGCTTAATTCACCCCTCCACTTT. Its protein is CASSLWTGRLNSPLHF.

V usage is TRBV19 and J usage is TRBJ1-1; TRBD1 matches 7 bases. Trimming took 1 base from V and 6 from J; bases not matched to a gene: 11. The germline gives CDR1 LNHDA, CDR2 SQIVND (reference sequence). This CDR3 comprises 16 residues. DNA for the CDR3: TGTGCCAGTAGTATAGGGGGGACAGCAGGGACCGCTGAAGCTTTCTTT. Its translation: CASSIGGTAGTAEAFF.

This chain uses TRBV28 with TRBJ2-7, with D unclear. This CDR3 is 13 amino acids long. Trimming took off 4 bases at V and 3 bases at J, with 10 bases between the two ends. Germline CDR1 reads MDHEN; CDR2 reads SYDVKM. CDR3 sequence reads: CASSSYLSYEQYF. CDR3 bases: TGTGCCAGCAGTTCCTACCTAAGCTACGAGCAGTACTTC.

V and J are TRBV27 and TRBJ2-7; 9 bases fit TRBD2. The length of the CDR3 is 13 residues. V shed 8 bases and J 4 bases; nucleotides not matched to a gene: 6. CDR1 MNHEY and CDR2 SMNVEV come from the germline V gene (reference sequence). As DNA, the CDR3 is TGTGCCAGCGCCATCGCGGGGGGGTACGAGCAGTACTTC. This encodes CASAIAGGYEQYF.

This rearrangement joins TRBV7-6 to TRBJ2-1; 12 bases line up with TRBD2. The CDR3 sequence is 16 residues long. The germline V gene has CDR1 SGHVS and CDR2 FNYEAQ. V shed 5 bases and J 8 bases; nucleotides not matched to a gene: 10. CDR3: CASSLGLAGQEYEQFF. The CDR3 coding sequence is TGTGCCAGCAGCCTGGGACTAGCGGGCCAGGAATATGAGCAGTTCTTC.

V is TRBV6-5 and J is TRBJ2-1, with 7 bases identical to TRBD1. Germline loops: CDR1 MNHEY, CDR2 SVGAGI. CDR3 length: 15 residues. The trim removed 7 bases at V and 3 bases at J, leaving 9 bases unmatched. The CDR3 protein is CASISGTANYNEQFF. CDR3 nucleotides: TGTGCCAGCATTTCCGGGACAGCAAACTACAATGAGCAGTTCTTC.

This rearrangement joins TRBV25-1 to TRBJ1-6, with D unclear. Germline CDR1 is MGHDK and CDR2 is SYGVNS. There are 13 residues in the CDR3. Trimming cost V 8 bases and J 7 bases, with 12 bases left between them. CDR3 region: CASHPNGNSPLHF. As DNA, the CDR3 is TGTGCCAGCCATCCTAACGGAAATTCACCCCTCCACTTT.

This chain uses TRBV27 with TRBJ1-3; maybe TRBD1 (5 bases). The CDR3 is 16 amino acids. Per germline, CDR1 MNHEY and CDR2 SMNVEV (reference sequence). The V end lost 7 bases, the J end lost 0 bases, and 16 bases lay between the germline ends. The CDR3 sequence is CASTKGSPYSGNTIYF. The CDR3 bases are TGTGCCAGCACCAAGGGGTCACCCTACTCTGGAAACACCATATATTTT.

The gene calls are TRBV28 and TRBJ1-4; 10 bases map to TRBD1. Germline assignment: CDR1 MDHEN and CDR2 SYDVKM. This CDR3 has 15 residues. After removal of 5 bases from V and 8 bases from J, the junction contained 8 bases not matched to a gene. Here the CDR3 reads CASSQRQGAREKLFF. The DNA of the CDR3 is TGTGCCAGCAGTCAGCGACAGGGGGCTAGGGAAAAACTGTTTTTT.

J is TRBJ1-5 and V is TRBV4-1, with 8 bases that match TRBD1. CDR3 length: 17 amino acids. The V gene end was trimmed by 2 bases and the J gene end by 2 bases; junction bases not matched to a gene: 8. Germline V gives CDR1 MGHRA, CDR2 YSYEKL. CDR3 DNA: TGCGCCAGCAGCCAACTAAAGACAGGGGATGGCAATCAGCCCCAGCATTTT. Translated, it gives CASSQLKTGDGNQPQHF.

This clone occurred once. CDR3 sequence reads: CASNNRGATDTQYF. CDR3 sequence (DNA): TGTGCCAGCAATAACAGGGGCGCCACAGATACGCAGTATTTT. The chain has TRBV6-5 and TRBJ2-3, with 7 bases aligning to TRBD1. CDR3 length: 14 residues. V gave up 7 bases and J gave up 2 bases; unmatched junction bases: 6. Germline V CDR1 and CDR2: MNHEY, SVGAGI.

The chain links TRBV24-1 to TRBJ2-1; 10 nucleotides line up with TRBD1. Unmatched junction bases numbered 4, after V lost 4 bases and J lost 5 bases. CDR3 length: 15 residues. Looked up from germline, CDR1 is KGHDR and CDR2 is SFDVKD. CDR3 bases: TGTGCCACCAGTGACTCGGGACAGGGGAACAATGAGCAGTTCTTC. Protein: CATSDSGQGNNEQFF.

In DNA, the CDR3 is TGCAGCGTTGTAAGCAGGACCGCCTACGAGCAGTACTTC. Translation gives CSVVSRTAYEQYF. The J gene is TRBJ2-7, the V gene TRBV29-1; D is ambiguous. This CDR3 is 13 amino acids long. Germline loops: CDR1 SQVTM, CDR2 ANQGSEA. Trimming took 4 bases from V and 2 from J, leaving 12 bases between them.

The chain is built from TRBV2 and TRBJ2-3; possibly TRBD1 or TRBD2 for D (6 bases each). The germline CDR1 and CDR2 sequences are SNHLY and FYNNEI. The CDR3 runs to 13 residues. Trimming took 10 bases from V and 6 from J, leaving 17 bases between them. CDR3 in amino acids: CATRGQTHDTQYF. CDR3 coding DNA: TGTGCCACTCGGGGGCAGACTCACGATACGCAGTATTTT.

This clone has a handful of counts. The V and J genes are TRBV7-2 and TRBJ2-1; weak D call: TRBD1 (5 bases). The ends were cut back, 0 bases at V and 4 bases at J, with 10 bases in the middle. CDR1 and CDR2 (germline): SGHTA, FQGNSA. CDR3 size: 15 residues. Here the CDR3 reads CASSLAGQDYNEQFF. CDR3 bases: TGTGCCAGCAGCTTAGCGGGGCAGGATTACAATGAGCAGTTCTTC.

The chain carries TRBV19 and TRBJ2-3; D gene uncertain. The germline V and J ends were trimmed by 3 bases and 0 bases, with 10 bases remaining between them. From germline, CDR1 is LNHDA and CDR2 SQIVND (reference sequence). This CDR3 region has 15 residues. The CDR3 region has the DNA TGTGCCAGTAGTATGAGTCGAGTTAGCACAGATACGCAGTATTTT. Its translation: CASSMSRVSTDTQYF.

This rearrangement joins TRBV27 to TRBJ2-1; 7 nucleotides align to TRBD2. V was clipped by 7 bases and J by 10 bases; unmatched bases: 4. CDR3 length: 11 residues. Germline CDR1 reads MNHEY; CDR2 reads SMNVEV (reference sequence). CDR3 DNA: TGTGCCAGCAACATCGGGGGGGAGCAGTTCTTC. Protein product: CASNIGGEQFF.

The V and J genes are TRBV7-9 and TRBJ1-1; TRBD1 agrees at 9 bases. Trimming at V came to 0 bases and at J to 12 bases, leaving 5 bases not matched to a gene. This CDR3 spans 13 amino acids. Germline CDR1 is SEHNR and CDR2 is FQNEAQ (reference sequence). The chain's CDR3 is CASSLAPGTGSFF. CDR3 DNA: TGTGCCAGCAGCTTAGCCCCCGGGACAGGGTCTTTCTTT.

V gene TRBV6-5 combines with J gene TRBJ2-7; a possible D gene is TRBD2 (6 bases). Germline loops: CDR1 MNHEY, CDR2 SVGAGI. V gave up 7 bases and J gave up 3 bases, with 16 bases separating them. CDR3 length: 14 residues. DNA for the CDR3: TGTGCCAGCATTCCTGTGGGAGGTGGCTACGAGCAGTACTTC. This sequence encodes CASIPVGGGYEQYF.